Below are 8 T cell receptor beta chains sequenced from a single sample in a study of cytomegalovirus exposure and HLA in healthy donors. 60 Vbeta and 13 Jbeta primers were used in PCR. Sequencing was performed with immunoSEQ multiplex PCR; in TCRdb, only in-frame clones are kept and a portion is missing. The sample contains some 52,000 clones, over 60% of which appear only once. Specimen: PBMCs. These receptors were obtained from a woman between 45 and 65 years old in good health and CMV-seronegative.

This chain uses TRBV15 with TRBJ1-4; D call uncertain. This CDR3 contains 15 residues. Between the trimmed V and J ends, which lost 0 bases and 0 bases, there was a span of 5 bases. Germline CDR1 is LNHNV and CDR2 is YYDKDF (reference sequence). CDR3 loop: CATSRDQTTNEKLFF. CDR3 DNA: TGTGCCACCAGCAGAGATCAGACAACTAATGAAAAACTGTTTTTT. The full variable domain, rest sourced from reference TRBV15 and TRBJ1-4, is DAMVIQNPRYQVTQFGKPVTLSCSQTLNHNVMYWYQQKSSQAPKLLFHYYDKDFNNEADTPDNFQSRRPNTSFCFLDIRSPGLGDTAMYLCATSRDQTTNEKLFFGSGTQLSVL.

The sample holds one count of this clone. V usage is TRBV28 and J usage is TRBJ1-2, with 7 bases matching TRBD1. J gave up 8 bases and V 0 bases, and 12 bases lay outside the gene matches. The CDR3 runs 16 residues. Per the germline V gene, CDR1 is MDHEN and CDR2 is SYDVKM. This chain's CDR3 is CASSLWVGTDREGYTF. The CDR3 bases are TGTGCCAGCAGTTTATGGGTGGGAACAGACAGGGAAGGCTACACCTTC.

The V and J genes are TRBV14 and TRBJ2-1; D is possibly TRBD1 (6 bases). Between the trimmed V and J ends, which lost 2 bases and 6 bases, there was a span of 14 bases. The length of the CDR3 is 15 residues. Germline V gene data show CDR1 as SGHDN and CDR2 as FVKESK. CDR3 sequence: CASSQIRQGSNEQFF. CDR3 sequence (DNA): TGTGCCAGCAGCCAAATTAGGCAGGGGAGCAATGAGCAGTTCTTC.

About this clone itself: The conserved final phenylalanine or tryptophan is absent from the CDR3, which likely points to a read error. This chain joins TRBV28 and TRBJ1-5; TRBD1 matches at 9 bases. V trimming: 4 bases; J trimming: 7 bases; junction bases outside the gene matches: 5. Germline CDR1 is MDHEN and CDR2 is SYDVKM. CDR3 length equals 14 residues. DNA for the CDR3: TGTGCCAGCAGTTCGGGGACAGGGAGACAGCCCCAGCATGTT. Its protein is CASSSGTGRQPQHV.

The chain uses TRBV7-9 and TRBJ2-1; D is undetermined. CDR3 length: 14 residues. From germline, CDR1 is SEHNR and CDR2 FQNEAQ (reference sequence). V was pared by 6 bases and J by 0 bases, with 9 bases between. The CDR3 reads CASRGGSSYNEQFF. The CDR3 nucleotides read TGTGCCAGCAGAGGCGGCAGCTCCTACAATGAGCAGTTCTTC.

This chain links TRBV30 with TRBJ1-6, with a tentative D call TRBD1 (6 bases). Germline values: CDR1 GTSNPN, CDR2 SVGIG (reference sequence). This CDR3 is built from 13 residues. Trimming removed 0 bases at V and 10 bases at J, with 10 bases between. The CDR3 coding sequence is TGTGCCTGGAGTGTTCTACAGGGATCACCCCTCCACTTT. Its protein is CAWSVLQGSPLHF.

CDR3 nucleotides: TGTGCCACCAGCAACCTCCAGGCGAGCAATCAGCCCCAGCATTTT. The encoded protein is CATSNLQASNQPQHF. This rearrangement joins TRBV15 to TRBJ1-5; D remains ambiguous. V lost 4 bases, J lost 1 base, and 11 bases lay in between. Germline-derived CDR1 and CDR2 are LNHNV and YYDKDF (reference sequence). CDR3 length: 15 residues.

This sequence joins TRBV7-9 and TRBJ1-6; D may be TRBD1 (5 bases). The germline CDR1 and CDR2 sequences are SEHNR and FQNEAQ (reference sequence). Trimming cost V 3 bases and J 19 bases, with 10 bases left between them. This CDR3 has 10 amino acids. CDR3 DNA: TGTGCCAGCAGCTTTTGGGGCTTTCACTTT. This gives the protein CASSFWGFHF.